This is a list of T cell receptor beta chains from one sample in a study of T cells after yellow fever vaccination. TCRdb reprocessed the 5' RACE reads with MiXCR, giving one entry per CDR3 protein. Of approximately 240,000 distinct CDR3 sequences in the sample, over 3% were seen once. The sample was PBMCs, taken 15 days after the yellow fever booster vaccination. The receptors were sampled from a young man who received the YFV17D yellow fever vaccine. Both conserved end residues are part of each CDR3. The D gene is left open where the match is weak. A clone size is listed for some rows: how often the clone was seen (once, few, many), or a class if it is expanded.

d_gene: .
j_gene: TRBJ1-2
abundance: many
v_gene: TRBV29-1
CDR3nt: TGCAGCGTTGAAGGTTTGACCATAGGACGTGGCTACACCTTC
CDR3aa: CSVEGLTIGRGYTF

d_gene: .
j_gene: TRBJ2-3
abundance: many
v_gene: TRBV12-3/TRBV12-4
CDR3nt: TGTGCCAGCAGTTTATATGGTACGCAGTATTTT
CDR3aa: CASSLYGTQYF

d_gene: .
j_gene: TRBJ2-7
abundance: many
v_gene: TRBV27
CDR3nt: TGTGCCAGCAGTTTAGCCGGGGCGAGCTCCTACGAGCAGTACTTC
CDR3aa: CASSLAGASSYEQYF

d_gene: TRBD1
j_gene: TRBJ1-2
abundance: many
v_gene: TRBV7-2
CDR3nt: TGTGCCAGCAGCTTGTGGGACAGGGTCAACTATGGCTACACCTTC
CDR3aa: CASSLWDRVNYGYTF

d_gene: .
j_gene: TRBJ2-5
abundance: many
v_gene: TRBV4-3
CDR3nt: TGCGCCAGCAGCCAAGAAGGGACGAGCCCAGGCGGGACCCAGTACTTC
CDR3aa: CASSQEGTSPGGTQYF

d_gene: .
j_gene: TRBJ2-3
abundance: many
v_gene: TRBV20-1
CDR3nt: TGCAGTGCCCGGACTACCACAGATACGCAGTATTTT
CDR3aa: CSARTTTDTQYF

d_gene: .
j_gene: TRBJ1-5
abundance: many
v_gene: TRBV19
CDR3nt: TGTGCCAGTAGTACGCGGGACGGGCCAGAGCCCCAGCATTTT
CDR3aa: CASSTRDGPEPQHF

d_gene: TRBD1
j_gene: TRBJ2-1
abundance: many
v_gene: TRBV20-1
CDR3nt: TGCAGTGCTAGCCCGACAGGGTTTGGCAATGAGCAGTTCTTC
CDR3aa: CSASPTGFGNEQFF

d_gene: .
j_gene: TRBJ2-1
abundance: many
v_gene: TRBV6-1
CDR3nt: TGTGCCAGCAGACGTCAGGTCTACAATGAGCAGTTCTTC
CDR3aa: CASRRQVYNEQFF

d_gene: .
j_gene: TRBJ2-2
abundance: .
v_gene: TRBV7-6
CDR3nt: TGTGCCAGCAGCGACGTTCACACCGGGGAGCTGTTTTTT
CDR3aa: CASSDVHTGELFF

d_gene: .
j_gene: TRBJ2-6
abundance: few
v_gene: TRBV19
CDR3nt: TGTGCCAGTAGTATGACGTCTGGGGCCAACGTCCTGACTTTC
CDR3aa: CASSMTSGANVLTF

d_gene: .
j_gene: TRBJ1-2
abundance: few
v_gene: TRBV6-2/TRBV6-3
CDR3nt: TGTGCCAGCAGTTACTCGATGGGTGGCTACACCTTC
CDR3aa: CASSYSMGGYTF

d_gene: .
j_gene: TRBJ1-1
abundance: many
v_gene: TRBV19
CDR3nt: TGTGCCAGTAGTACACGACAGTTCCCAGGGAGGACTGAAGCTTTCTTT
CDR3aa: CASSTRQFPGRTEAFF

d_gene: .
j_gene: TRBJ2-1
abundance: many
v_gene: TRBV7-7
CDR3nt: TGTGCTAGCAGCTTTAGTGGGGCCGGTGAGCAGTTCTTC
CDR3aa: CASSFSGAGEQFF

d_gene: .
j_gene: TRBJ2-3
abundance: many
v_gene: TRBV28
CDR3nt: TGTGCCAGCAGTCTGGGGTTAGCTGAAACTAGCACAGATACGCAGTATTTT
CDR3aa: CASSLGLAETSTDTQYF

d_gene: TRBD2
j_gene: TRBJ2-3
abundance: many
v_gene: TRBV12-5
CDR3nt: TGTGCTAGTGGTCCGGGACTAGCGGGGGCAGATACGCATTATTTT
CDR3aa: CASGPGLAGADTHYF

d_gene: .
j_gene: TRBJ2-5
abundance: many
v_gene: TRBV7-2
CDR3nt: TGTGCCAGCAGCTTCCGGACCAGCAGGCAGACCCAGTACTTC
CDR3aa: CASSFRTSRQTQYF

d_gene: TRBD1
j_gene: TRBJ2-3
abundance: few
v_gene: TRBV24-1
CDR3nt: TGTGCCACCAGTGACCCGGGACAGCGCCAAGATACGCAGTATTTT
CDR3aa: CATSDPGQRQDTQYF

d_gene: .
j_gene: TRBJ1-6
abundance: .
v_gene: TRBV23-1
CDR3nt: TGCGCCAGCAGTCGGGGGAGGGTCCTCCACTTT
CDR3aa: CASSRGRVLHF

d_gene: .
j_gene: TRBJ2-7
abundance: many
v_gene: TRBV21-1
CDR3nt: TGTGCCAGCAGCACCCGGGGGGACTACGAGCAGTACTTC
CDR3aa: CASSTRGDYEQYF

d_gene: TRBD2
j_gene: TRBJ2-4
abundance: many
v_gene: TRBV3-1
CDR3nt: TGTGCCAGCAGCCACACGGGGACTAGCCGTCGGGGGGCCAAAAACATTCAGTACTTC
CDR3aa: CASSHTGTSRRGAKNIQYF

d_gene: .
j_gene: TRBJ1-5
abundance: many
v_gene: TRBV20-1
CDR3nt: TGCAGTGCCCGAGGGGCGGGTAGCAATCAGCCCCAGCATTTT
CDR3aa: CSARGAGSNQPQHF

d_gene: TRBD1
j_gene: TRBJ1-6
abundance: few
v_gene: TRBV30
CDR3nt: TGTGCCTTCCGGGACAGCTATAATTCACCCCTCCACTTT
CDR3aa: CAFRDSYNSPLHF

d_gene: .
j_gene: TRBJ2-7
abundance: many
v_gene: TRBV5-1
CDR3nt: TGCGCCAGCAGCTCCGGGACCACGGGCTCCTACGAGCAGTACTTC
CDR3aa: CASSSGTTGSYEQYF

d_gene: .
j_gene: TRBJ1-1
abundance: many
v_gene: TRBV4-3
CDR3nt: TGCGCCAGCAGCCAAGTTCCGGGGACTGAAGCTTTCTTT
CDR3aa: CASSQVPGTEAFF

d_gene: TRBD1
j_gene: TRBJ2-6
abundance: many
v_gene: TRBV5-1
CDR3nt: TGCGCCAGCAGCTTGGTCGGCGGGGACAGGGCTGGGGCCAACGTCCTGACTTTC
CDR3aa: CASSLVGGDRAGANVLTF

d_gene: .
j_gene: TRBJ2-5
abundance: many
v_gene: TRBV20-1
CDR3nt: TGCAGTGCTAGATCTGGAACGACGGGGACCCAGTACTTC
CDR3aa: CSARSGTTGTQYF

d_gene: .
j_gene: TRBJ2-2
abundance: many
v_gene: TRBV12-3/TRBV12-4
CDR3nt: TGTGCCAGCAGTTTCCGGATCTCCGGGGAGCTGTTTTTT
CDR3aa: CASSFRISGELFF

d_gene: TRBD1
j_gene: TRBJ2-5
abundance: many
v_gene: TRBV11-2
CDR3nt: TGTGCCAGCAGCTTAGGATTTGGACAGGGGGCAAGAGAGACCCAGTACTTC
CDR3aa: CASSLGFGQGARETQYF

d_gene: .
j_gene: TRBJ1-6
abundance: many
v_gene: TRBV5-1
CDR3nt: TGCGCCAGCAGCTCCACGGATGGGGGGTGGAATTCACCCCTCCACTTT
CDR3aa: CASSSTDGGWNSPLHF

d_gene: .
j_gene: TRBJ2-5
abundance: many
v_gene: TRBV7-2
CDR3nt: TGTGCCAGCAGCCGCAAGGGCGACCAAGAGACCCAGTACTTC
CDR3aa: CASSRKGDQETQYF

d_gene: TRBD2
j_gene: TRBJ2-3
abundance: many
v_gene: TRBV15
CDR3nt: TGTGCCACCAGCAGATCCTGGGGGCGGGGGGAAGATACGCAGTATTTT
CDR3aa: CATSRSWGRGEDTQYF

d_gene: .
j_gene: TRBJ1-4
abundance: many
v_gene: TRBV9
CDR3nt: TGTGCCAGCAGCCCCCTCTCAAGCCACGAAAAACTGTTTTTT
CDR3aa: CASSPLSSHEKLFF

d_gene: TRBD2
j_gene: TRBJ2-5
abundance: many
v_gene: TRBV11-2
CDR3nt: TGTGCCAGCAGCTCCCTCAGCGGGGGGGCGGGAGAGACCCAGTACTTC
CDR3aa: CASSSLSGGAGETQYF

d_gene: TRBD2
j_gene: TRBJ2-3
abundance: many
v_gene: TRBV20-1
CDR3nt: TGCAGTGCTAGCGGGGGGGCCAGGACAGATACGCAGTATTTT
CDR3aa: CSASGGARTDTQYF

d_gene: .
j_gene: TRBJ2-2
abundance: many
v_gene: TRBV7-3
CDR3nt: TGTGCCAGCAGCCCACAAACCTCCGCCGGGGAGCTGTTTTTT
CDR3aa: CASSPQTSAGELFF

d_gene: .
j_gene: TRBJ1-5
abundance: many
v_gene: TRBV7-9
CDR3nt: TGTGCCAGCAGCTTAATGACGGATAATCAGCCCCAGCATTTT
CDR3aa: CASSLMTDNQPQHF

d_gene: TRBD1
j_gene: TRBJ2-3
abundance: many
v_gene: TRBV12-3/TRBV12-4
CDR3nt: TGTGCCAGCAGTTTAGATCGGACAGGGGTAGATACGCAGTATTTT
CDR3aa: CASSLDRTGVDTQYF

d_gene: .
j_gene: TRBJ2-3
abundance: many
v_gene: TRBV5-1
CDR3nt: TGCGCCAGCAGCAAGGACGGATACACAGATACGCAGTATTTT
CDR3aa: CASSKDGYTDTQYF

d_gene: .
j_gene: TRBJ2-5
abundance: many
v_gene: TRBV27
CDR3nt: TGTGCCAGCAGTCGGTATCTGGGGGGTGGTGAGACCCAGTACTTC
CDR3aa: CASSRYLGGGETQYF

d_gene: TRBD1
j_gene: TRBJ2-5
abundance: many
v_gene: TRBV5-5
CDR3nt: TGTGCCAGCAGCTTGACCGACAGGGGAAGCTTTTTCCAAGAGACCCAGTACTTC
CDR3aa: CASSLTDRGSFFQETQYF

d_gene: .
j_gene: TRBJ2-3
abundance: many
v_gene: TRBV12-3/TRBV12-4
CDR3nt: TGTGCCAGCAGTTCCCCCCCCCGAGATACGCAGTATTTT
CDR3aa: CASSSPPRDTQYF

d_gene: TRBD1
j_gene: TRBJ1-6
abundance: few
v_gene: TRBV9
CDR3nt: TGTGCCAGCAGCGACGGACAGGGGTATTCACCCCTCCACTTT
CDR3aa: CASSDGQGYSPLHF

d_gene: .
j_gene: TRBJ2-7
abundance: many
v_gene: TRBV5-1
CDR3nt: TGCGCCAGCAGCTTGTCTCCGGGGGCCTCCTACGAGCAGTACTTC
CDR3aa: CASSLSPGASYEQYF

d_gene: TRBD1
j_gene: TRBJ2-2
abundance: many
v_gene: TRBV7-9
CDR3nt: TGTGCCAGCAGCTTAACAGACAGGGGGCTTAGCACCGGGGAGCTGTTTTTT
CDR3aa: CASSLTDRGLSTGELFF